These 11 T cell receptor beta chains were all obtained from the same sample, sequenced in a study of blood T cell repertoires in COVID-19. Sequencing was performed with immunoSEQ multiplex PCR; in TCRdb, only in-frame clones are kept and a portion is missing. Here the sample spans roughly 150,000 clones, over 80% being singletons. Material for sequencing was peripheral blood. These receptors were taken from a man older than 75 with acute or convalescent COVID-19.

The chain links TRBV6-5 to TRBJ1-2, with 9 bases lining up with TRBD1. The CDR3 is 14 residues long. Germline V gene sequence: CDR1 MNHEY, CDR2 SVGAGI. V was pared by 6 bases and J by 4 bases, with 6 bases of the junction left unmatched. The CDR3 sequence is CASRAGTGSYGYTF. The CDR3 region has the DNA TGTGCCAGCAGAGCCGGGACAGGGAGCTATGGCTACACCTTC.

This chain links TRBV9 with TRBJ2-2; 14 bases align to TRBD2. In germline, CDR1 is SGDLS, CDR2 YYNGEE. V lost 0 bases, J lost 6 bases, and 7 bases stayed unmatched. The CDR3 runs to 18 residues. The CDR3 here is CASSVGGGLAGVAGELFF. For the CDR3, the DNA is TGTGCCAGCAGCGTAGGAGGGGGACTAGCGGGAGTGGCCGGGGAGCTGTTTTTT.

V gene TRBV30 combines with J gene TRBJ1-2; D unclear. The CDR3 extends over 12 amino acids. CDR1 is GTSNPN, CDR2 SVGIG, per germline (reference sequence). Between the trimmed V and J ends, which lost 0 bases and 8 bases, there was a span of 10 bases. CDR3 nucleotide sequence: TGTGCCTGGAGTGTGAAACAATTAGGCTACACCTTC. Its protein product is CAWSVKQLGYTF.

The rearrangement links TRBV10-3 to TRBJ1-4; D unresolved. The ends were cut back, 0 bases at V and 13 bases at J, with 9 bases in the middle. Germline V gene lookup returns CDR1 ENHRY and CDR2 SYGVKD. The CDR3 has 12 residues. The CDR3 sequence: CAISESTGGLFF. For the CDR3, the DNA is TGTGCCATCAGTGAGTCCACGGGTGGACTGTTTTTT.

This chain joins TRBV5-6 and TRBJ1-1; 8 bases fit TRBD1. Looked up from germline, CDR1 is SGHDT and CDR2 is YYEEEE. This CDR3 has 16 residues. V shed 1 base, J shed 1 base, and the junction held 6 bases outside the gene matches. The CDR3 region is CASSLPAGQANTEAFF. The CDR3 DNA reads as TGTGCCAGCAGCTTGCCCGCGGGACAGGCGAACACTGAAGCTTTCTTT.

The chain recombines TRBV5-4 with TRBJ1-3, with a tentative D call TRBD1 (6 bases). In germline, CDR1 is SGHNT, CDR2 YYREEE (reference sequence). V dropped 0 bases and J dropped 0 bases, with 10 bases sitting between them. The CDR3 totals 16 residues. The CDR3 DNA reads TGTGCCAGCAGCTTGGCAGGGGCGTCCTCTGGAAACACCATATATTTT. Translating it yields CASSLAGASSGNTIYF.

This chain uses TRBV7-9 with TRBJ2-7, with TRBD1 matching 12 bases. V shed 3 bases, J shed 5 bases, and the junction held 5 bases outside the gene matches. The CDR3 has 15 residues. The V gene's germline CDR1 is SEHNR and CDR2 FQNEAQ (reference sequence). CDR3 in DNA: TGTGCCAGCAGCTTGACCGGGACAGGGGGCAACGAGCAGTACTTC. Its protein is CASSLTGTGGNEQYF.

With respect to this clone: The identical CDR3 is also encoded by other nucleotide sequences in the sample. The rearrangement links TRBV5-1 to TRBJ2-3, with D possibly being TRBD2 (5 bases). V lost 0 bases and J 0 bases, leaving 8 bases between the germline ends. The CDR3 is 15 residues long. Germline assignment: CDR1 SGHRS and CDR2 YFSETQ. The chain's CDR3 is CASSLGGFSTDTQYF. The CDR3, as DNA: TGCGCCAGCAGCTTGGGAGGGTTTAGCACAGATACGCAGTATTTT. The complete variable domain, with remaining parts taken from reference TRBV5-1 and TRBJ2-3, reads KAGVTQTPRYLIKTRGQQVTLSCSPISGHRSVSWYQQTPGQGLQFLFEYFSETQRNKGNFPGRFSGRQFSNSRSEMNVSTLELGDSALYLCASSLGGFSTDTQYFGPGTRLTVL.

The CDR3 reads CATRGYGPEAFF. CDR3 in DNA: TGTGCCACCAGAGGCTATGGGCCTGAAGCTTTCTTT. The genes are TRBV24-1 and TRBJ1-1; no clear D. The CDR3 contains 12 residues. Looked up from germline, CDR1 is KGHDR and CDR2 is SFDVKD. V was clipped by 7 bases and J by 6 bases, with 11 bases between them.

The V call is TRBV7-2, the J call TRBJ1-3, with 8 bases aligning to TRBD1. The germline CDR1 and CDR2 sequences are SGHTA and FQGNSA. This CDR3 contains 15 residues. The trim removed 5 bases at V and 4 bases at J, leaving 7 bases unmatched. DNA for the CDR3: TGTGCCAGCAGCCTCGTTTGGACAGGGGGAAACACCATATATTTT. Amino acids: CASSLVWTGGNTIYF.

The chain recombines TRBV27 with TRBJ1-5, with D perhaps matching TRBD1 (6 bases). Germline V CDR1 and CDR2: MNHEY, SMNVEV (reference sequence). V was trimmed by 4 bases and J by 3 bases, leaving 13 bases between them. The CDR3 sequence is 15 residues long. The CDR3 here is CASSSPDRPNQPQHF. In nucleotides, the CDR3 is TGTGCCAGCAGTTCCCCGGACAGACCCAATCAGCCCCAGCATTTT.